Sequencing of this T cell receptor (beta chain) was carried out in a study of shared clonotypes between healthy human individuals. About the research overall: Each donor's CD8 memory used one plate, CD8 naive two, each CD4 subset three. Study-level findings and limits: Among donors, clonotype sharing was expected to be affected by sequencing depth. The genetic and exposure-history diversity represented was limited by few donors. The researchers took only blood, and tissue repertoires probably look different.

V was clipped by 4 bases and J by 10 bases; unmatched bases: 13. The CDR3 extends over 16 amino acids. Germline V gene lookup returns CDR1 MNHEY and CDR2 SMNVEV (reference sequence). For this clone: Antigen: not known.

CD45RO-negative CD8 cells positively selected for CCR7 made up the naive population, which excluded terminally differentiated effector memory CD45RA+ cells. Sequencing was performed with immunoSEQ multiplex PCR; in TCRdb, only in-frame clones are kept and a portion is missing. The table shows about 2,200,000 clones, with about 93% occurring only once. This clonotype was sampled from a man aged 18 to 29 in good health. Some clones in this sample may be carry-over from other donors' samples. The specimen sequenced was naive CD8+ T cells from PBMCs. The J gene is TRBJ2-3, the V gene TRBV27; the match to TRBD2 covers 11 bases. CDR3 coding DNA: TGTGCCAGCAGTTATAGCGGGAGGGCCCGTCCTTCGGCGCAGTATTTT. Amino acid sequence: CASSYSGRARPSAQYF.